The 6 T cell receptor beta chains below were found in one sample sequenced in a study of read filtering for tumor transcriptome and immune sequencing. This library used roughly 0.4 ug RNA and molecular barcoded adaptors spanning alpha/delta and beta/gamma chains. TCRdb used MiXCR to reprocess the reads, holding one entry per CDR3 protein. The sample includes approximately 58,000 distinct CDR3 sequences, 20% to 25% of them seen just once. The sequenced material came from a population of CD138-negative cells sorted from bone marrow. These receptors were taken from a donor aged 40 or over with multiple myeloma.

As regards this clonotype: This could be a read error, since a much larger clone is one nucleotide away. The V call is TRBV7-9, the J call TRBJ1-1; a weak D match, TRBD1 (6 bases). The CDR3 has 13 residues. Trimming stripped 7 bases from V and 6 bases from J, with 15 bases between. The germline V gene has CDR1 SEHNR and CDR2 FQNEAQ (reference sequence). CDR3 nucleotide sequence: TGTGCCAGCACCGAGGGGGGGTTCGCTGAAGCTTTCTTT. As protein: CASTEGGFAEAFF. The full variable domain, rest sourced from reference TRBV7-9 and TRBJ1-1, is DTGVSQNPRHKITKRGQNVTFRCDPISEHNRLYWYRQTLGQGPEFLTYFQNEAQLEKSRLLSDRFSAERPKGSFSTLEIQRTEQGDSAMYLCASTEGGFAEAFFGQGTRLTVV.

Turning to this clonotype: A single base separates this from a much larger clone, so it may be a read error. This chain joins TRBV7-3 and TRBJ2-1; perhaps TRBD1 as D (5 bases). The V gene's germline CDR1 is SGHTA and CDR2 FQGTGA. The CDR3 extends over 15 amino acids. V was trimmed by 2 bases and J by 2 bases, leaving 10 bases between them. Here the CDR3 reads CASSLCREPYNEQFF. The DNA of the CDR3 is TGTGCCAGCAGCTTATGCAGGGAACCCTACAATGAGCAGTTCTTC.

This clonotype occurred many times. The chain recombines TRBV12-3 or TRBV12-4 with TRBJ1-6; D is undetermined. This CDR3 is 15 amino acids long. V was pared by 3 bases and J by 7 bases, with 13 bases between. DNA for the CDR3: TGTGCCAGCAGTTTCGGAGGTTATTCAAATTCACCCCTCCACTTT. It codes for CASSFGGYSNSPLHF.

In its sample, this clonotype was seen a few times. Given a much more abundant clone one base away, this may be a read error. CDR3: CASSFSTKETQCF. For the CDR3, the DNA is TGTGCCAGCAGTTTTAGTACAAAAGAGACCCAGTGCTTC. V and J are TRBV28 and TRBJ2-5; D remains ambiguous. This CDR3 comprises 13 residues. The germline gives CDR1 MDHEN, CDR2 SYDVKM.

This clonotype showed up just a few times. The chain recombines TRBV2 with TRBJ1-1; D call uncertain. The CDR3 totals 12 residues. CDR1 SNHLY and CDR2 FYNNEI come from the germline V gene. V was pared by 5 bases and J by 8 bases, with 12 bases between. CDR3 DNA: TGTGCCAGCAGTAACGGCCTCGGGGAAGCTTTCTTT. Residues: CASSNGLGEAFF.

As regards this clonotype: A read error may be the cause here, since a much bigger clone is one base away. The chain recombines TRBV7-6 with TRBJ1-4; D might be TRBD1 (5 bases). There are 14 residues in the CDR3. CDR1 SGHVS and CDR2 FNYEAQ come from the germline V gene. The CDR3 DNA is TGTGCCAGCAGCTTAGAAGGGGTAAATGAAAAACTGTCTTTT. This gives the protein CASSLEGVNEKLSF.